These T cell receptor beta chains were read from a single sample in a study of blood T cell repertoires in COVID-19. Profiled with immunoSEQ multiplex PCR; TCRdb holds only in-frame clones, not every one. There are some 150,000 clones in the sample; roughly 80% occur only once, and 25% to 30% lies in the top ten. The specimen was peripheral blood. The receptor source for this set is a woman aged 55 to 70 with acute or convalescent COVID-19. The conserved cysteine and the conserved F or W are not part of the CDR3 here. Clone size is shown for a subset of rows, as once, few, many or a class of expanded clone.

clone size: -
V gene: TRBV15
CDR3 protein: ATSTTGTGNEKLF

clone size: -
V gene: TRBV2
CDR3 protein: ASSAIPPGAF

clone size: -
V gene: TRBV3-1/TRBV3-2
CDR3 protein: ASSPSSGGINEQF

clone size: -
V gene: TRBV28
CDR3 protein: ATSAGRQVDTEAF

clone size: -
V gene: TRBV2
CDR3 protein: ASSEALYEQY

clone size: -
V gene: TRBV9
CDR3 protein: ASSVARVGATEAF

clone size: once
V gene: TRBV5-1
CDR3 protein: ASSLAGTYQETQY

clone size: -
V gene: TRBV5-1
CDR3 protein: ASSFSQAAYEQY

clone size: -
V gene: TRBV4-1
CDR3 protein: ASSQEGQGPYGYT

clone size: -
V gene: TRBV19
CDR3 protein: ASSRTSGGSYNEQF

clone size: -
V gene: TRBV19
CDR3 protein: ASSIYREAF

clone size: -
V gene: TRBV24-1
CDR3 protein: ATSDDSYGYT

clone size: -
V gene: TRBV7-9
CDR3 protein: ASSHISGVGETQY

clone size: -
V gene: TRBV3-1/TRBV3-2
CDR3 protein: ASSQQQGQNSPLH

clone size: once
V gene: TRBV7-9
CDR3 protein: ASSPGSWVEKLF

clone size: -
V gene: TRBV7-9
CDR3 protein: ASSLSAPSTDTQY

clone size: -
V gene: TRBV4-1
CDR3 protein: ASSQEGQGASTDTQY

clone size: once
V gene: TRBV7-8
CDR3 protein: ASSFPGQGNTIY

clone size: -
V gene: TRBV5-1
CDR3 protein: ASSLGGYGYT

clone size: -
V gene: TRBV5-5
CDR3 protein: ASSLGRTGDQPQH

clone size: -
V gene: TRBV11-2
CDR3 protein: ASSRTGANYGYT

clone size: -
V gene: TRBV7-9
CDR3 protein: ASSLQASSGNTIY

clone size: -
V gene: TRBV5-1
CDR3 protein: ASSLQGSNTEAF

clone size: -
V gene: TRBV11-2
CDR3 protein: ASSLTDNEAF

clone size: few
V gene: TRBV7-9
CDR3 protein: ASSDQDSSYNSPLH

clone size: -
V gene: TRBV2
CDR3 protein: ASSGQGSGQPQH

clone size: -
V gene: TRBV24-1
CDR3 protein: ATIPGTSGLLAKNIQY

clone size: -
V gene: TRBV6-5
CDR3 protein: ASSFAGANGNTIY

clone size: -
V gene: TRBV7-9
CDR3 protein: ASSLAWGDEQF

clone size: -
V gene: TRBV19
CDR3 protein: ASALITGNEKLF

clone size: few
V gene: TRBV7-3
CDR3 protein: ASSLGGGPYNSPLH

clone size: -
V gene: TRBV6-5
CDR3 protein: ASRLDRGGGYT

clone size: -
V gene: TRBV6-1
CDR3 protein: ASSELLWGNTGELF

clone size: few
V gene: TRBV9
CDR3 protein: ASSGNFKTSVGELF

clone size: -
V gene: TRBV30
CDR3 protein: AWTLTRGRAF

clone size: -
V gene: TRBV30
CDR3 protein: AWVGVGGGTDTQY

clone size: -
V gene: TRBV6-2/TRBV6-3
CDR3 protein: ASSYLGSGVGQPQH

clone size: -
V gene: TRBV5-6
CDR3 protein: ASSWQGHLNTGELF

clone size: -
V gene: TRBV2
CDR3 protein: ASSVSTDRGNTIY

clone size: -
V gene: TRBV25-1
CDR3 protein: ASSELGTASSYNSPLH

clone size: few
V gene: TRBV5-1
CDR3 protein: ASSVGLVGYQETQY

clone size: -
V gene: TRBV27
CDR3 protein: ASRGQGAGYNEQF

clone size: -
V gene: TRBV4-1
CDR3 protein: ASSQFELRETQY

clone size: -
V gene: TRBV28
CDR3 protein: ASSYHGGRRTEAF

clone size: -
V gene: TRBV20-1
CDR3 protein: SARRVDGYT